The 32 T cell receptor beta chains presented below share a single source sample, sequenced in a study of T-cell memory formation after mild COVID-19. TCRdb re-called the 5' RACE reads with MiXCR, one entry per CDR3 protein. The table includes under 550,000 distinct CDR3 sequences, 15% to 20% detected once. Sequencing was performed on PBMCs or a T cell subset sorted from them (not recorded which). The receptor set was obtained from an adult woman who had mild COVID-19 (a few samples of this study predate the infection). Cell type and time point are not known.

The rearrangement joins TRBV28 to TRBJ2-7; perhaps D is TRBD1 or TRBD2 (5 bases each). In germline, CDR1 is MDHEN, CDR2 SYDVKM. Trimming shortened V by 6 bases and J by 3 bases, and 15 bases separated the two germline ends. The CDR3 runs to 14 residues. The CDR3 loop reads CASSPRGPIYEQYF. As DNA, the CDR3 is TGTGCCAGCAGCCCTCGGGGCCCAATCTACGAGCAGTACTTC.

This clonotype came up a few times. The CDR3 region is CASSLNIVGELFF. DNA for the CDR3: TGTGCCAGCAGCTTAAACATCGTCGGGGAGCTGTTTTTT. The chain links TRBV7-3 to TRBJ2-2; D unclear. Germline loops: CDR1 SGHTA, CDR2 FQGTGA. Trimming cost V 1 base and J 7 bases, with 7 bases left between them. The CDR3 extends over 13 amino acids.

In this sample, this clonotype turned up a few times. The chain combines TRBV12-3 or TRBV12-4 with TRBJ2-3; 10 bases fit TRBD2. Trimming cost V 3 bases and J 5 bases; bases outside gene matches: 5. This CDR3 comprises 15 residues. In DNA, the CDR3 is TGTGCCAGCAGTTTTTGGCTAGCGGGAGTAGATACGCAGTATTTT. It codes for CASSFWLAGVDTQYF.

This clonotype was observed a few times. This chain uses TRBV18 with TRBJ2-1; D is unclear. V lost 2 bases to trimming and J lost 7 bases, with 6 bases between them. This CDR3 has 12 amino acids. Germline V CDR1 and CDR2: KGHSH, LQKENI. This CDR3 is CASSPVQNEQFF. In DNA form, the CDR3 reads TGTGCCAGCTCACCAGTCCAAAATGAGCAGTTCTTC.

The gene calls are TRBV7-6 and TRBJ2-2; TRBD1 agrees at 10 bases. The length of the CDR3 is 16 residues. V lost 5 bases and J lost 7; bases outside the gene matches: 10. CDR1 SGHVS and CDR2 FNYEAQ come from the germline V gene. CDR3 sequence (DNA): TGTGCCAGCAGCCGCTGGGGGACAGGGGAGCACGGGGAGCTGTTTTTT. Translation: CASSRWGTGEHGELFF.

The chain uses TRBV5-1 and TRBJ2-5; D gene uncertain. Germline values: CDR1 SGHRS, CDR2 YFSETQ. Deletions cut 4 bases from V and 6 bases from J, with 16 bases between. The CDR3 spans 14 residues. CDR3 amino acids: CASSPQASSQTQYF. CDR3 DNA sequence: TGCGCCAGCAGCCCCCAGGCAAGTTCACAGACCCAGTACTTC.

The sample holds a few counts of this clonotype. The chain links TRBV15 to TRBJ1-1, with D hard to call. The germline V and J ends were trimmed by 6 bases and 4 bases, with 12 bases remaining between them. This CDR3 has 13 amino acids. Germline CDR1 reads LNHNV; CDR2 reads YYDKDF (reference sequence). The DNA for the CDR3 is TGTGCCACCAGTCAGGTTTCGTCCACTGAAGCTTTCTTT. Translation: CATSQVSSTEAFF.

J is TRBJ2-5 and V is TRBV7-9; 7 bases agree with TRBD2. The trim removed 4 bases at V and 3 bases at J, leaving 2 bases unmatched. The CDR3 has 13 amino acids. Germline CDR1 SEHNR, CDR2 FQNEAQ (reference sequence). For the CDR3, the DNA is TGTGCCAGCAGCTGGGGGGGGAAAGAGACCCAGTACTTC. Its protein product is CASSWGGKETQYF.

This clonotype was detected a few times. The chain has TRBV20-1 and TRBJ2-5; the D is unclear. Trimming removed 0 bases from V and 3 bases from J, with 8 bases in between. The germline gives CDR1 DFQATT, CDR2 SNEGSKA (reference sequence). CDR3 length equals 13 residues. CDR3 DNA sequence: TGCAGTGCTAGAGATGAGAAGAAAGAGACCCAGTACTTC. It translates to CSARDEKKETQYF.

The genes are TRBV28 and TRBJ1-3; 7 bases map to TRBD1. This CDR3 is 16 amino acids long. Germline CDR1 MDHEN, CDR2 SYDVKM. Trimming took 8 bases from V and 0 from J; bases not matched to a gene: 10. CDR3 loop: CASLSLGTVSGNTIYF. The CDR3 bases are TGTGCCAGCCTTTCGCTAGGGACAGTCTCTGGAAACACCATATATTTT.

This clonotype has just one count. The DNA of the CDR3 is TGCAGCGTTGCGGACCCCGAGCAGTACTTC. It yields the protein CSVADPEQYF. The gene calls are TRBV29-1 and TRBJ2-7; D gene uncertain. Trimming stripped 4 bases from V and 6 bases from J, with 7 bases between. Germline V gene data show CDR1 as SQVTM and CDR2 as ANQGSEA. CDR3 size: 10 residues.

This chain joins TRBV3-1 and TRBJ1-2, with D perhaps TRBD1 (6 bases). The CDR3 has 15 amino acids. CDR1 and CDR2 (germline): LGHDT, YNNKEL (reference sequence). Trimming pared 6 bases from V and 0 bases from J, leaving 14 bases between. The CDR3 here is CASSLGGSSNYGYTF. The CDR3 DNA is TGTGCCAGCAGTCTAGGGGGTTCTTCTAACTATGGCTACACCTTC.

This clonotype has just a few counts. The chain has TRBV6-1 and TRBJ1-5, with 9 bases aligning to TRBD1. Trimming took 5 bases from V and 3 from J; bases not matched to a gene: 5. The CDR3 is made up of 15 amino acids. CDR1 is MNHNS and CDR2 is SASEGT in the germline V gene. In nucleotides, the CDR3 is TGTGCCAGCAGTATGGACAGGGGATACAATCAGCCCCAGCATTTT. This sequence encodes CASSMDRGYNQPQHF.

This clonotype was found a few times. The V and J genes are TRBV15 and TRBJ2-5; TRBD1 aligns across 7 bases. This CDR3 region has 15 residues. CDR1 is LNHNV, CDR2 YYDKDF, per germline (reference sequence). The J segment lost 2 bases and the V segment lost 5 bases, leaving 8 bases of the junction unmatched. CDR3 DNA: TGTGCCACCAGCCGGGCAACGGGACAGCAAGAGACCCAGTACTTC. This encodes CATSRATGQQETQYF.

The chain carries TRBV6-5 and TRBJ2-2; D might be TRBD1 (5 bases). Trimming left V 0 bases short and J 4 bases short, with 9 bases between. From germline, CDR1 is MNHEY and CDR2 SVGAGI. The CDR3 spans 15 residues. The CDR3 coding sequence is TGTGCCAGCAGTTACTCGCGGACATCCACCGGGGAGCTGTTTTTT. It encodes CASSYSRTSTGELFF.

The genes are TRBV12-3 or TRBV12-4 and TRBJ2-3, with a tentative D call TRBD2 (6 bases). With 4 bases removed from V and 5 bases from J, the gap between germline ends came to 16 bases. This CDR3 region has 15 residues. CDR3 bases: TGTGCCAGCAGTTCATCCGGGGCGGGGAGAGATACGCAGTATTTT. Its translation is CASSSSGAGRDTQYF.

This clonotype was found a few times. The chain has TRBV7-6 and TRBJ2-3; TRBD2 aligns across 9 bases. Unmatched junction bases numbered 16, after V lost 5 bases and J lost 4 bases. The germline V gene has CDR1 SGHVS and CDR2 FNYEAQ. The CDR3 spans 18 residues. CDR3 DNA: TGTGCCAGCAGCCAACCGGGACTAGCTACTTATGGGGCAGATACGCAGTATTTT. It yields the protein CASSQPGLATYGADTQYF.

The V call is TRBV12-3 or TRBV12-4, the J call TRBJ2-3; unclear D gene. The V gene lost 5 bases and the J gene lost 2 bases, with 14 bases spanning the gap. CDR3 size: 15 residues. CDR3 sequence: CASSTTLESTDTQYF. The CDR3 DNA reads TGTGCCAGCAGTACGACGCTTGAGTCCACAGATACGCAGTATTTT.

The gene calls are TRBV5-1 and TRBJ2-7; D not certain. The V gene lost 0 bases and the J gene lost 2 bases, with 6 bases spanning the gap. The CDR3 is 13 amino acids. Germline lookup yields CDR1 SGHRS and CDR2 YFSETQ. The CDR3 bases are TGCGCCAGCAGCTTGGATTGGACCTACGAGCAGTACTTC. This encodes CASSLDWTYEQYF.

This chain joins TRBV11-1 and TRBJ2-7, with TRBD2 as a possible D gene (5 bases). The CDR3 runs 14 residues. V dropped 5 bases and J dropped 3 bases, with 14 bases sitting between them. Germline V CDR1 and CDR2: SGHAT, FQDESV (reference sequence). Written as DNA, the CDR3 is TGTGCCAGCAGCCCCCGTGGACTCCGCTACGAGCAGTACTTC. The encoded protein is CASSPRGLRYEQYF.

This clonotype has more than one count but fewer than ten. CDR3 nucleotide sequence: TGCGCCAGCAGCCGATCTGGGACAGGGGTTTACGAGCAGTACTTC. Translating gives CASSRSGTGVYEQYF. The chain combines TRBV4-3 with TRBJ2-7; 10 bases line up with TRBD1. The V gene end was trimmed by 4 bases and the J gene end by 4 bases; junction bases not matched to a gene: 7. The CDR3 is 15 amino acids. Germline CDR1 is LGHNA and CDR2 is YSLEER.

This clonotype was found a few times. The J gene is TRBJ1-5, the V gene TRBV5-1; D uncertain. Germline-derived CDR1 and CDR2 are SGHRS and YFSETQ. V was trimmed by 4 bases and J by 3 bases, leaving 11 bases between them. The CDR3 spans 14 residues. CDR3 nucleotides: TGCGCCAGCAGCCCGGACGGGGTCAATCAGCCCCAGCATTTT. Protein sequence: CASSPDGVNQPQHF.

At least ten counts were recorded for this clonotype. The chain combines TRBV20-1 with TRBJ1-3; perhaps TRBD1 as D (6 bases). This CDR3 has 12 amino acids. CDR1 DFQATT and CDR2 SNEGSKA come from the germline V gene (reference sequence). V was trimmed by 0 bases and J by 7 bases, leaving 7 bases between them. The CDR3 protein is CSARDRGNTIYF. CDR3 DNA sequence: TGCAGTGCTAGAGATAGGGGGAACACCATATATTTT.

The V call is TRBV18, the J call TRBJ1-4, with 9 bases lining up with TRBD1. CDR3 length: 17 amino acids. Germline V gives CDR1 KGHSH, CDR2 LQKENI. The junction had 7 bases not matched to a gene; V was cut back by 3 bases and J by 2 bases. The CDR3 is CASSPAGTGNTNEKLFF. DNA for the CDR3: TGTGCCAGCTCACCGGCCGGGACAGGGAACACTAATGAAAAACTGTTTTTT.

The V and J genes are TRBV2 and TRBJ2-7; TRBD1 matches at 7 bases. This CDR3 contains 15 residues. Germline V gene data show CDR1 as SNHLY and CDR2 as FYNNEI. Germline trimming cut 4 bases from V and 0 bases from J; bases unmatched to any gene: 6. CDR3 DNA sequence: TGTGCCAGCAGTGGTTCCAGGGGGATCTCCTACGAGCAGTACTTC. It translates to CASSGSRGISYEQYF.

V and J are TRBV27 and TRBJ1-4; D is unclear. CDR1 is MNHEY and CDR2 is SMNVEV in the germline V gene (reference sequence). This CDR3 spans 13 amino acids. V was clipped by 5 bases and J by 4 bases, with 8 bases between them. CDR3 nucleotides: TGTGCCAGCAGTCGAAGTTATAATGAAAAACTGTTTTTT. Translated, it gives CASSRSYNEKLFF.

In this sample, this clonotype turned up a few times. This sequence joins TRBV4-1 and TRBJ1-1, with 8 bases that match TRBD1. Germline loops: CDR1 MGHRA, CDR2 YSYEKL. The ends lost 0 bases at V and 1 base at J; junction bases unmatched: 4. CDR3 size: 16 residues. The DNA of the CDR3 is TGCGCCAGCAGCCAAGAGTACAGGGGGAGGAACACTGAAGCTTTCTTT. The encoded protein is CASSQEYRGRNTEAFF.

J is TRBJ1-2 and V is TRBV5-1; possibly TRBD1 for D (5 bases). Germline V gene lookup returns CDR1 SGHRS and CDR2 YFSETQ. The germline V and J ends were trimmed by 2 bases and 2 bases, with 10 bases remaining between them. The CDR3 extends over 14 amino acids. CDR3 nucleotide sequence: TGCGCCAGCAGCTTCCAGGGTGGCAACTATGGCTACACCTTC. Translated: CASSFQGGNYGYTF.

Written as DNA, the CDR3 is TGTGCCACCAGCAGACTCCCGGGACTAGCAACAGATACGCAGTATTTT. This gives the protein CATSRLPGLATDTQYF. V usage is TRBV15 and J usage is TRBJ2-3; 9 nucleotides line up with TRBD2. The germline V gene encodes CDR1 LNHNV and CDR2 YYDKDF (reference sequence). The CDR3 has 16 residues. V was pared by 2 bases and J by 3 bases, with 6 bases of the junction left unmatched.

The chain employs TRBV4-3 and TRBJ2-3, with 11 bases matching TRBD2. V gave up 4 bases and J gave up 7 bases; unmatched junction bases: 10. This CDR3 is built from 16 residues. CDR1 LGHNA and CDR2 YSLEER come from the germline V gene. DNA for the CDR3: TGCGCCAGCAGCCCGGGAACTAGCGGGAGACTCAATACGCAGTATTTT. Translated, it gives CASSPGTSGRLNTQYF.

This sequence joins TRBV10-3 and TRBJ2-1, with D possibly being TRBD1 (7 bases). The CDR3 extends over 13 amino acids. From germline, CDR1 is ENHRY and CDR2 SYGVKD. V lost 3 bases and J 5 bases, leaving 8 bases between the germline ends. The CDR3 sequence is CAISDRGDNEQFF. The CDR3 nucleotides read TGTGCCATCAGTGACAGGGGGGACAATGAGCAGTTCTTC.

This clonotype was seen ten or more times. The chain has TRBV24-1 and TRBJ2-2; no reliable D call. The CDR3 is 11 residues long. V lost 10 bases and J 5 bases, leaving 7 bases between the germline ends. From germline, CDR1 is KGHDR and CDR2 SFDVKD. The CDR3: CATNKTGELFF. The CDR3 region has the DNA TGTGCCACTAACAAGACCGGGGAGCTGTTTTTT.